The 24 T cell receptor beta chains below were found in one sample sequenced in a study of OX40 agonist ivuxolimab in advanced cancers. Profiling relied on immunoSEQ multiplex PCR, and the TCRdb table lists in-frame clones only, not all of them. The sample has roughly 56,000 clones, around 75% seen once. The sample here was CD4+ or CD8+ T cells sorted from blood, taken in a trial of the OX40 agonist ivuxolimab. Source of these receptors: an adult with an advanced solid tumor such as melanoma, head and neck, liver or kidney cancer.

The genes are TRBV14 and TRBJ2-1, with 11 bases that match TRBD2. In germline, CDR1 is SGHDN, CDR2 FVKESK. The CDR3 runs 14 residues. J lost 9 bases, V lost 1 base, and 2 bases had no gene match. The CDR3 region is CASSQALAGVEQFF. CDR3 DNA sequence: TGTGCCAGCAGCCAAGCACTAGCGGGGGTTGAGCAGTTCTTC. The whole variable domain, remainder taken from reference TRBV14 and TRBJ2-1, is EAGVTQFPSHSVIEKGQTVTLRCDPISGHDNLYWYRRVMGKEIKFLLHFVKESKQDESGMPNNRFLAERTGGTYSTLKVQPAELEDSGVYFCASSQALAGVEQFFGPGTRLTVL.

This clone was observed a single time. The V call is TRBV19, the J call TRBJ1-3; no definite D call. The V gene lost 4 bases and the J gene lost 5 bases, with 9 bases spanning the gap. This CDR3 spans 13 amino acids. Germline V gives CDR1 LNHDA, CDR2 SQIVND (reference sequence). CDR3 protein: CASSTDHRNTIYF. The CDR3 DNA is TGTGCCAGTAGTACCGATCACAGAAACACCATATATTTT.

The chain has TRBV7-9 and TRBJ1-3; D is uncertain. Germline CDR1 SEHNR, CDR2 FQNEAQ (reference sequence). V lost 5 bases and J lost 8, with 16 bases in between. This CDR3 contains 14 residues. CDR3 bases: TGTGCCAGCAGCAAAGACCCGAACCGGGACACCATATATTTT. Encoded protein: CASSKDPNRDTIYF.

This clone was recorded a few times. The chain recombines TRBV9 with TRBJ2-6, with D tentatively TRBD1 (6 bases). This CDR3 region has 15 residues. Germline CDR1 SGDLS, CDR2 YYNGEE. Deletions cut 0 bases from V and 3 bases from J, with 7 bases between. The CDR3 spells CASSVVGGGANVLTF. The CDR3 DNA is TGTGCCAGCAGCGTAGTAGGGGGTGGGGCCAACGTCCTGACTTTC. The full variable domain, with the rest looked up from reference TRBV9 and TRBJ2-6, is DSGVTQTPKHLITATGQRVTLRCSPRSGDLSVYWYQQSLDQGLQFLIQYYNGEERAKGNILERFSAQQFPDLHSELNLSSLELGDSALYFCASSVVGGGANVLTFGAGSRLTVL.

V usage is TRBV11-1 and J usage is TRBJ2-6; 8 bases map to TRBD1. The CDR3 sequence is 15 residues long. Trimming at V came to 5 bases and at J to 3 bases, leaving 3 bases not matched to a gene. CDR1 and CDR2 (germline): SGHAT, FQDESV (reference sequence). The CDR3 loop is CASSARGRGANVLTF. CDR3 DNA: TGTGCCAGCAGCGCCAGGGGGCGTGGGGCCAACGTCCTGACTTTC. The variable domain in full, with the rest retrieved from reference TRBV11-1 and TRBJ2-6, is EAEVAQSPRYKITEKSQAVAFWCDPISGHATLYWYRQILGQGPELLVQFQDESVVDDSQLPKDRFSAERLKGVDSTLKIQPAELGDSAMYLCASSARGRGANVLTFGAGSRLTVL.

The CDR3 reads CASRRRDRADEKLFF. The CDR3 region has the DNA TGTGCCAGCAGACGAAGGGACAGGGCCGATGAAAAACTGTTTTTT. The chain has TRBV6-6 and TRBJ1-4; 9 bases match TRBD1. V dropped 6 bases and J dropped 6; count of bases not matched to a gene: 8. The CDR3 has 15 residues. CDR1 is MNHNY and CDR2 is SVGAGI in the germline V gene (reference sequence).

The chain has TRBV28 and TRBJ2-5, with no clear D. The ends were cut back, 4 bases at V and 1 base at J, with 16 bases in the middle. Per the germline V gene, CDR1 is MDHEN and CDR2 is SYDVKM. This CDR3 contains 16 residues. The CDR3 bases are TGTGCCAGCAGTTCACCCTGGGGTGGCAGCCAAGAGACCCAGTACTTC. Its translation: CASSSPWGGSQETQYF.

The chain combines TRBV9 with TRBJ1-6, with D unresolved. The ends were cut back, 2 bases at V and 7 bases at J, with 7 bases in the middle. Per the germline V gene, CDR1 is SGDLS and CDR2 is YYNGEE. This CDR3 has 13 residues. The CDR3 DNA is TGTGCCAGCAGCGTGTCCTTAAATTCACCCCTCCACTTT. Its protein is CASSVSLNSPLHF.

The genes are TRBV7-8 and TRBJ2-3, with D hard to call. The V end was cut by 3 bases, the J end by 4 bases, with 14 bases between. The CDR3 covers 15 residues. Looked up from germline, CDR1 is SGHVS and CDR2 is FQNEAQ. The chain's CDR3 is CASSFPPWVPDTQYF. The CDR3 bases are TGTGCCAGCAGCTTTCCCCCCTGGGTCCCAGATACGCAGTATTTT.

V usage is TRBV5-1 and J usage is TRBJ1-1, with TRBD1 matching over 12 bases. CDR1 and CDR2 from the germline V gene are SGHRS and YFSETQ. Trimming took 4 bases from V and 6 from J; bases not matched to a gene: 10. The CDR3 sequence is 16 residues long. CDR3 sequence: CASSKTGTGGDPEAFF. DNA for the CDR3: TGCGCCAGCAGCAAGACCGGGACAGGGGGCGACCCTGAAGCTTTCTTT.

The V and J genes are TRBV5-1 and TRBJ2-7, with D perhaps given as TRBD1 or TRBD2 (5 bases each). V shed 4 bases and J shed 1 base, with 15 bases lying between them. Germline V gene data show CDR1 as SGHRS and CDR2 as YFSETQ. This CDR3 is 15 amino acids long. The chain's CDR3 is CASSPSGRGSYEQYF. The CDR3 DNA sequence: TGCGCCAGCAGCCCCAGCGGTAGGGGTTCCTACGAGCAGTACTTC.

This clone appeared once. The chain links TRBV28 to TRBJ2-3; 7 nucleotides match TRBD1. CDR1 and CDR2 from the germline V gene are MDHEN and SYDVKM. The CDR3 is 15 amino acids. After removal of 7 bases from V and 0 bases from J, the junction contained 7 bases not matched to a gene. The DNA for the CDR3 is TGTGCCAGCAAGTCAGGGACAGCTAGCACAGATACGCAGTATTTT. Translating gives CASKSGTASTDTQYF.

This clone was counted a single time. The rearrangement links TRBV11-2 to TRBJ2-7, with D maybe TRBD2 (6 bases). V gave up 3 bases and J gave up 2 bases, with 17 bases separating them. This CDR3 region has 16 residues. From germline, CDR1 is SGHAT and CDR2 FQNNGV. The CDR3 nucleotides are TGTGCCAGCAGCTTGGGCCCACACGGAGGGGCCTACGAGCAGTACTTC. Its protein is CASSLGPHGGAYEQYF.

The rearrangement joins TRBV6-1 to TRBJ2-7; 12 nucleotides line up with TRBD2. The germline V gene has CDR1 MNHNS and CDR2 SASEGT. This CDR3 comprises 14 residues. V lost 6 bases to trimming and J lost 5 bases; unmatched junction nucleotides: 5. The CDR3 DNA reads TGTGCCAGCAGCCGCGGACTAGCGGGAAACGAGCAGTACTTC. It encodes CASSRGLAGNEQYF.

This chain uses TRBV9 with TRBJ2-7; 13 bases match TRBD2. The CDR3 loop spans 16 amino acids. Germline CDR1 and CDR2: SGDLS and YYNGEE. With V trimmed by 4 bases and J by 5 bases, 9 bases remained unmatched. The CDR3 spells CASSIGLAGVYDEQYF. CDR3 DNA sequence: TGTGCCAGCAGCATCGGACTAGCGGGGGTATACGACGAGCAGTACTTC.

This chain uses TRBV5-1 with TRBJ1-2, with a weak D call TRBD1 (5 bases). There are 14 residues in the CDR3. The germline V gene has CDR1 SGHRS and CDR2 YFSETQ. V lost 7 bases, J lost 8 bases, and 21 bases lay in between. CDR3 nucleotides: TGCGCCAGCCGTTCCGGGACTACCCTGGGGGGCTACACCTTC. Translated, it gives CASRSGTTLGGYTF.

This chain connects TRBV27 to TRBJ2-7; TRBD2 aligns across 7 bases. Germline V gene lookup returns CDR1 MNHEY and CDR2 SMNVEV (reference sequence). Germline trimming cut 6 bases from V and 7 bases from J; bases unmatched to any gene: 9. The CDR3 totals 13 residues. CDR3 nucleotides: TGTGCCAGCAGGGGGACTACCCGATCGGAGCAGTACTTC. Translated: CASRGTTRSEQYF.

The J gene is TRBJ1-2, the V gene TRBV5-4; TRBD1 matches at 10 bases. V dropped 3 bases and J dropped 8; count of bases not matched to a gene: 7. The germline V gene encodes CDR1 SGHNT and CDR2 YYREEE (reference sequence). CDR3 length: 14 amino acids. The CDR3 reads CASSSDRGLWGYTF. The CDR3 bases are TGTGCCAGCAGCTCTGACAGGGGGCTTTGGGGCTACACCTTC.

The chain employs TRBV9 and TRBJ2-5; TRBD2 agrees at 12 bases. Trimming removed 0 bases from V and 4 bases from J; junction bases left unmatched: 10. The V gene's germline CDR1 is SGDLS and CDR2 YYNGEE. The CDR3 spans 18 residues. CDR3 sequence reads: CASSVVPLAGGRRETQYF. As DNA, the CDR3 is TGTGCCAGCAGCGTAGTCCCCCTAGCGGGGGGGCGGAGAGAGACCCAGTACTTC.

The chain joins TRBV11-3 to TRBJ2-7, with D perhaps TRBD2 (5 bases). V shed 4 bases and J shed 5 bases, with 6 bases lying between them. The germline gives CDR1 SGHNT, CDR2 YENEEA. CDR3 size: 11 residues. CDR3 amino acids: CASSSGNEQYF. The CDR3 DNA reads as TGTGCCAGCAGCTCCGGGAACGAGCAGTACTTC. Combining the CDR3 with reference TRBV11-3 and TRBJ2-7 gives the whole variable domain EAGVVQSPRYKIIEKKQPVAFWCNPISGHNTLYWYLQNLGQGPELLIRYENEEAVDDSQLPKDRFSAERLKGVDSTLKIQPAELGDSAVYLCASSSGNEQYFGPGTRLTVT.

The chain is built from TRBV6-1 and TRBJ2-1; D uncertain. Trimming stripped 3 bases from V and 0 bases from J, with 12 bases between. The CDR3 spans 16 residues. The germline gives CDR1 MNHNS, CDR2 SASEGT. CDR3 DNA: TGTGCCAGCAGTGAGTTGGATGTTAGCTCCTACAATGAGCAGTTCTTC. Translated: CASSELDVSSYNEQFF.

The chain links TRBV4-1 to TRBJ2-7; TRBD2 matches 9 bases. The germline gives CDR1 MGHRA, CDR2 YSYEKL. The CDR3 is made up of 14 amino acids. With V trimmed by 4 bases and J by 2 bases, 3 bases remained unmatched. The CDR3 coding sequence is TGCGCCAGCAGCCTAGCGGGGGCCACCTACGAGCAGTACTTC. Residues: CASSLAGATYEQYF.

This clone was detected once. The chain carries TRBV29-1 and TRBJ2-3; D is unresolved. Germline CDR1 SQVTM, CDR2 ANQGSEA. The V and J ends lost 2 bases and 1 base respectively, with 10 bases between them. The CDR3 has 14 amino acids. CDR3 in DNA: TGCAGCGTTGAATCCGGTGCCGGCACAGATACGCAGTATTTT. Its protein is CSVESGAGTDTQYF.

The chain recombines TRBV28 with TRBJ1-1, with TRBD1 matching 10 bases. V lost 4 bases and J lost 6; bases outside the gene matches: 11. Germline CDR1 reads MDHEN; CDR2 reads SYDVKM. The CDR3 is made up of 16 amino acids. The CDR3 DNA sequence: TGTGCCAGCAGTTATTTCTACCGACAGGGGGCTTCTGAAGCTTTCTTT. Residues: CASSYFYRQGASEAFF.